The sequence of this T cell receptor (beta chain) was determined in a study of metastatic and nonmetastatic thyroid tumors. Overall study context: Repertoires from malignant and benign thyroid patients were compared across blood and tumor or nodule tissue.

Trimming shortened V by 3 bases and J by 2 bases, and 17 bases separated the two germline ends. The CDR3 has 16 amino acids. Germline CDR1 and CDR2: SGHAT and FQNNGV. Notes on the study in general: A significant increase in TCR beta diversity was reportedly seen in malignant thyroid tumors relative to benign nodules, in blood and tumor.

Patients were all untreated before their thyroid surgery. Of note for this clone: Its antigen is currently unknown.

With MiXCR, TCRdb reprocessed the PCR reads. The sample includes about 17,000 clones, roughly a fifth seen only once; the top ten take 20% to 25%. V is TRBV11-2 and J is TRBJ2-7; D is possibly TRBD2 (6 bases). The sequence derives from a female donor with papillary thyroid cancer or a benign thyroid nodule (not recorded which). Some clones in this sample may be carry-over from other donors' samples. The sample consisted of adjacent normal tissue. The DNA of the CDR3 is TGTGCCAGCAGCTTTATCCCTGCGGGAAGACCCTACGAGCAGTACTTC. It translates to CASSFIPAGRPYEQYF.